A single sample is the source of the 24 T cell receptor beta chains below, sequenced in a study of persistence of HIV-infected CD4 T cells. These TCRs are of unknown antigen specificity. This was the immunoSEQ version 4 assay in survey mode. This table comes from immunoSEQ multiplex PCR, and its TCRdb copy is limited to in-frame clones, with some not included. Here the sample spans around 35,000 clones, more than 75% being singletons. Cells were stimulated with overlapping HIV-1 Gag 15-mer peptides. Sorted nonresponding memory CD4+ T cells were CD40L-negative, CD69-negative, CD45RO-high. Sequences were derived from cultured CD4+ T cells from PBMCs, sampled from a patient who received antiretroviral therapy. These receptors all stem from an adult with HIV. The donor label of this sample is uncertain.

This clone has just one count. The V and J genes are TRBV5-5 and TRBJ2-7; D uncertain. V dropped 2 bases and J dropped 4 bases, with 10 bases sitting between them. The CDR3 spans 13 residues. Germline loops: CDR1 SGHKS, CDR2 YYEKEE (reference sequence). The CDR3 bases are TGTGCCAGCAGCTTCGGACGGAGATACGAGCAGTACGTC. This encodes CASSFGRRYEQYV.

This clone appeared once. This chain links TRBV30 with TRBJ1-2, with TRBD1 matching over 8 bases. Trimming cost V 1 base and J 6 bases; bases outside gene matches: 4. The V gene's germline CDR1 is GTSNPN and CDR2 SVGIG (reference sequence). This CDR3 region has 13 residues. As DNA, the CDR3 is TGTGCCTGGAGTGGACAGGGGCTCAATGGCTACACCTTC. It translates to CAWSGQGLNGYTF.

This rearrangement joins TRBV30 to TRBJ1-1; D is uncertain. V lost 5 bases to trimming and J lost 1 base, with 8 bases between them. Germline V gives CDR1 GTSNPN, CDR2 SVGIG (reference sequence). This CDR3 has 12 amino acids. Written as DNA, the CDR3 is TGTGCCTGGGCTGAATGGAACACTGAAGCTTTCTTT. This sequence encodes CAWAEWNTEAFF.

The chain links TRBV7-6 to TRBJ1-1, with a possible D match to TRBD1 (5 bases). The CDR3 loop spans 13 amino acids. Germline CDR1 is SGHVS and CDR2 is FNYEAQ. The V and J ends lost 5 bases and 1 base respectively, with 8 bases between them. The CDR3 region has the DNA TGTGCCAGCAGCGGGGGAGCGAACACTGAAGCTTTCTTT. It codes for CASSGGANTEAFF.

The CDR3 spells CASSLLGQGADYGYTF. CDR3 nucleotides: TGCGCCAGCAGCTTATTAGGACAGGGAGCGGACTATGGCTACACCTTC. V gene TRBV5-1 combines with J gene TRBJ1-2; 8 bases agree with TRBD1. V shed 2 bases and J 3 bases; nucleotides not matched to a gene: 9. The germline V gene has CDR1 SGHRS and CDR2 YFSETQ. This CDR3 contains 16 residues.

The J gene is TRBJ2-6, the V gene TRBV30, with D possibly matching TRBD1 (6 bases). The CDR3 covers 18 residues. The V and J ends lost 7 bases and 0 bases respectively, with 22 bases between them. Germline CDR1 GTSNPN, CDR2 SVGIG (reference sequence). The CDR3 protein is CAYLNEQGRVSGANVLTF. The CDR3 coding sequence is TGTGCCTACCTTAACGAACAGGGTAGAGTCTCTGGGGCCAACGTCCTGACTTTC.

The genes are TRBV2 and TRBJ2-5, with D possibly being TRBD1 (6 bases). The germline V gene encodes CDR1 SNHLY and CDR2 FYNNEI. The CDR3 extends over 15 amino acids. V gave up 3 bases and J gave up 5 bases, with 16 bases separating them. The CDR3: CASSEEPGVDETQYF. CDR3 bases: TGTGCCAGCAGTGAGGAGCCAGGGGTCGACGAGACCCAGTACTTC.

This chain uses TRBV4-2 with TRBJ1-6; 7 bases align to TRBD1. This CDR3 has 17 residues. V was pared by 1 base and J by 0 bases, with 3 bases of the junction left unmatched. The germline V gene has CDR1 LGHNA and CDR2 YNFKEQ. CDR3: CASSQANRGSYNSPLHF. The CDR3 nucleotides read TGTGCCAGCAGCCAAGCGAACAGGGGCTCCTATAATTCACCCCTCCACTTT.

V gene TRBV12-2 combines with J gene TRBJ1-3. TRBV12-2 is tagged as a pseudogene. The CDR3 is 18 amino acids. CDR3 loop: CASRLESVWVSSGNTIYF. The CDR3 DNA follows: TGTGCAAGTCGCTTAGAATCAGTTTGGGTTAGCTCTGGAAACACCATATATTTT.

V is TRBV5-1 and J is TRBJ1-1; no definite D call. Looked up from germline, CDR1 is SGHRS and CDR2 is YFSETQ. Trimming removed 0 bases at V and 10 bases at J, with 10 bases between. CDR3 length equals 12 residues. The CDR3 sequence is CASSLEGGGAFF. Written as DNA, the CDR3 is TGCGCCAGCAGCTTGGAGGGAGGTGGAGCTTTCTTT.

The chain combines TRBV6-6 with TRBJ1-6; TRBD1 matches at 12 bases. J gave up 7 bases and V 5 bases, and 12 bases lay outside the gene matches. The length of the CDR3 is 18 residues. Germline values: CDR1 MNHNY, CDR2 SVGAGI (reference sequence). Here the CDR3 reads CASSRPGTGGVMNSPLHF. Written as DNA, the CDR3 is TGTGCCAGCAGTCGACCCGGGACAGGGGGCGTGATGAATTCACCCCTCCACTTT.

The genes are TRBV4-1 and TRBJ2-6, with no clear D. V gave up 6 bases and J gave up 0 bases, with 15 bases separating them. This CDR3 is 17 amino acids long. The V gene's germline CDR1 is MGHRA and CDR2 YSYEKL. CDR3 in DNA: TGCGCCAGCAGAGTGACCTTTCGGAGCTCTGGGGCCAACGTCCTGACTTTC. Residues: CASRVTFRSSGANVLTF.

V is TRBV2 and J is TRBJ1-4, with D uncertain. Per the germline V gene, CDR1 is SNHLY and CDR2 is FYNNEI. The CDR3 covers 14 residues. V dropped 6 bases and J dropped 6 bases, with 14 bases sitting between them. CDR3 bases: TGTGCCAGCAGAATGGACGGAACCTATGAAAAACTGTTTTTT. Translated, it gives CASRMDGTYEKLFF.

This clone showed up just once. The chain combines TRBV9 with TRBJ2-1; no clear D. The length of the CDR3 is 14 residues. From germline, CDR1 is SGDLS and CDR2 YYNGEE. Trimming removed 2 bases at V and 0 bases at J, with 6 bases between. The chain's CDR3 is CASSVGSSYNEQFF. The DNA of the CDR3 is TGTGCCAGCAGCGTCGGAAGCTCCTACAATGAGCAGTTCTTC.

The sample holds one count of this clone. The V call is TRBV10-2, the J call TRBJ1-1; 8 nucleotides align to TRBD1. The V gene end was trimmed by 7 bases and the J gene end by 5 bases; junction bases not matched to a gene: 9. CDR3 length equals 14 residues. Germline V CDR1 and CDR2: WSHSY, SAAADI. CDR3 sequence reads: CASKGTGEWTEAFF. The DNA for the CDR3 is TGCGCCAGCAAGGGGACAGGAGAATGGACTGAAGCTTTCTTT.

The J gene is TRBJ2-1, the V gene TRBV29-1; D possibly matches TRBD1 or TRBD2 (6 bases each). Trimming removed 3 bases from V and 6 bases from J, with 18 bases in between. The CDR3 consists of 15 residues. Looked up from germline, CDR1 is SQVTM and CDR2 is ANQGSEA. CDR3 bases: TGCAGCGTTGACGAGGGGGGCCAAGGGGGCAATGAGCAGTTCTTC. Protein sequence: CSVDEGGQGGNEQFF.

This clone was seen just once. The chain combines TRBV5-1 with TRBJ2-5, with TRBD1 matching 8 bases. The germline V gene encodes CDR1 SGHRS and CDR2 YFSETQ. CDR3 length: 16 amino acids. The junction had 7 bases not matched to a gene; V was cut back by 0 bases and J by 3 bases. The CDR3 reads CASSLVVGQGKETQYF. The DNA of the CDR3 is TGCGCCAGCAGCTTGGTCGTAGGACAGGGTAAAGAGACCCAGTACTTC.

The V and J genes are TRBV5-1 and TRBJ2-7, with D tentatively TRBD1 or TRBD2 (5 bases each). There are 15 residues in the CDR3. V was cut by 0 bases and J by 2 bases, with 12 bases left in between. The germline CDR1 and CDR2 sequences are SGHRS and YFSETQ. CDR3 sequence reads: CASSLGVPGPYEQYF. CDR3 sequence (DNA): TGCGCCAGCAGCTTGGGGGTACCGGGGCCCTACGAGCAGTACTTC.

This chain uses TRBV5-8 with TRBJ2-7; possible D gene TRBD1, 5 bases. Germline V gene data show CDR1 as SGHTS and CDR2 as YDEGEE. The CDR3 has 14 amino acids. Deletions cut 3 bases from V and 2 bases from J, with 12 bases between. CDR3 bases: TGTGCCAGCAGCTATGACGACAGAACCTACGAGCAGTACTTC. This sequence encodes CASSYDDRTYEQYF.

V gene TRBV29-1 combines with J gene TRBJ1-2; maybe TRBD1 (5 bases). The CDR3 runs 13 residues. Trimming pared 1 base from V and 8 bases from J, leaving 14 bases between. The germline gives CDR1 SQVTM, CDR2 ANQGSEA. CDR3 DNA: TGCAGCGTTGAAGGTGGAGGACAAGTGGGCTACACCTTC. Translating it yields CSVEGGGQVGYTF.

This clone was counted once. The gene calls are TRBV7-3 and TRBJ2-2; the D gene is possibly TRBD1 (6 bases). The CDR3 length is 16 residues. V shed 5 bases and J shed 5 bases, with 18 bases lying between them. Germline CDR1 and CDR2: SGHTA and FQGTGA. In DNA, the CDR3 is TGTGCCAGCAGCACTACAGGGTTTCGGGGAACCGGGGAGCTGTTTTTT. Its translation is CASSTTGFRGTGELFF.

CDR3 residues: CASRASTDTQYF. The CDR3 DNA sequence: TGTGCCAGCAGGGCGAGCACAGATACGCAGTATTTT. V gene TRBV12-3 or TRBV12-4 combines with J gene TRBJ2-3; D is ambiguous. This CDR3 has 12 amino acids. V was pared by 6 bases and J by 0 bases, with 4 bases between.

This sequence joins TRBV10-3 and TRBJ1-1; 7 bases align to TRBD1. The V segment lost 5 bases and the J segment 3 bases; nucleotides outside the gene matches: 6. Germline loops: CDR1 ENHRY, CDR2 SYGVKD. This CDR3 has 14 residues. CDR3 sequence: CAISLTGLDTEAFF. The CDR3 nucleotides are TGTGCCATCAGTTTGACAGGGCTCGACACTGAAGCTTTCTTT.

The chain has TRBV7-3 and TRBJ1-1; 8 bases align to TRBD1. After removal of 5 bases from V and 1 base from J, the junction contained 3 bases not matched to a gene. The CDR3 sequence is 14 residues long. Germline lookup yields CDR1 SGHTA and CDR2 FQGTGA. In nucleotides, the CDR3 is TGTGCCAGCAGCCAGGGGGCCGGGAACACTGAAGCTTTCTTT. The encoded protein is CASSQGAGNTEAFF. Drawing the rest from reference TRBV7-3 and TRBJ1-1, the complete variable domain is GAGVSQTPSNKVTEKGKYVELRCDPISGHTALYWYRQSLGQGPEFLIYFQGTGAADDSGLPNDRFFAVRPEGSVSTLKIQRTERGDSAVYLCASSQGAGNTEAFFGQGTRLTVV.